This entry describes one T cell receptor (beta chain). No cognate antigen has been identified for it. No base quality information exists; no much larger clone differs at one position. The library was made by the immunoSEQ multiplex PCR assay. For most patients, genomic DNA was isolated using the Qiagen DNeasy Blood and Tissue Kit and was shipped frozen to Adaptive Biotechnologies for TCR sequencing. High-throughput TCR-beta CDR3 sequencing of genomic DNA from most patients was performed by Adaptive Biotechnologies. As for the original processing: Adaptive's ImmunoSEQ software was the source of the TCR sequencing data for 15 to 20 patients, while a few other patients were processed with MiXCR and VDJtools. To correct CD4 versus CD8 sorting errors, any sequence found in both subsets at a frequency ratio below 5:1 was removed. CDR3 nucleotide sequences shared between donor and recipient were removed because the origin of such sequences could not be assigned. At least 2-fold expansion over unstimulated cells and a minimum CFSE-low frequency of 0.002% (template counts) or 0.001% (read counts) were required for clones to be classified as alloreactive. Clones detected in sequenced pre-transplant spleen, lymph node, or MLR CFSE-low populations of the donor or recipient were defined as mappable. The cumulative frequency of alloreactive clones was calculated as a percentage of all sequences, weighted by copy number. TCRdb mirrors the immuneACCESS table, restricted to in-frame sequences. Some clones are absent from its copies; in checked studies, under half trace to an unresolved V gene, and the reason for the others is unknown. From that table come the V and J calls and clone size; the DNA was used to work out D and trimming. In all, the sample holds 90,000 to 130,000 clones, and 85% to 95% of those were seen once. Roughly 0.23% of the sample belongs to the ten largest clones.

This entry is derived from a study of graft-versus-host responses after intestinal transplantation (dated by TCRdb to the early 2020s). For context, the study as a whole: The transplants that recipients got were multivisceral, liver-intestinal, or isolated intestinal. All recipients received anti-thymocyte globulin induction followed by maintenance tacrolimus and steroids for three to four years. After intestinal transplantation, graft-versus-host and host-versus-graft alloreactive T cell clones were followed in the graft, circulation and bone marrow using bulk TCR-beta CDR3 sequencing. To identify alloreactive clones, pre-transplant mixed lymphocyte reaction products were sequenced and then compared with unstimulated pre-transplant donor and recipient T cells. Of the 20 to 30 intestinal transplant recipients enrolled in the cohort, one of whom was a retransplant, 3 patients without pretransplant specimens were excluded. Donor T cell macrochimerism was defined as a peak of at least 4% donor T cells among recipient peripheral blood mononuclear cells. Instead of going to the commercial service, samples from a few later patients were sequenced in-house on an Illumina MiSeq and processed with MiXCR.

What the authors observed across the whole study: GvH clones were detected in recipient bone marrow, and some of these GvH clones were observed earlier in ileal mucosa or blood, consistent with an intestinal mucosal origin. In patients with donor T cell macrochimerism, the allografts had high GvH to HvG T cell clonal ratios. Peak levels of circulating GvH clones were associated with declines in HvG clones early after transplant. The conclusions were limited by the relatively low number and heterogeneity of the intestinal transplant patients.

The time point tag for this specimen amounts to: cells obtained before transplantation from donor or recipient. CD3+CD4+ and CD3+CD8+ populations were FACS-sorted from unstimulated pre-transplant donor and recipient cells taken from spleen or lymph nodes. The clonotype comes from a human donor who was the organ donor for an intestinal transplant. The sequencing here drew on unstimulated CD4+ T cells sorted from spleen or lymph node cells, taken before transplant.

The base sequence is TGTGCCAGCAGTGTTTCGGGGGGCGCGGGCACCGGGGAGCTGTTTTTT. This yields the protein CASSVSGGAGTGELFF. The sequence joins TRBV2 to TRBJ2-2, and the D gene may be TRBD2, 7 bases matching. The junction shows trimming of 4 bases on V and 4 bases on J, plus 16 bases between the germline ends. The CDR3 runs 16 residues from the cysteine to the phenylalanine. Of the read, only the CDR3 DNA is kept; its 48 bases are in frame from base 1. Looking up the germline V gene yields CDR1 SNHLY and CDR2 FYNNEI.